These 22 T cell receptor beta chains were sequenced from one sample in a study of cytomegalovirus exposure and HLA in healthy donors. The table came from immunoSEQ multiplex PCR; TCRdb's copy has only in-frame clones and leaves some out. The table shows roughly 330,000 clones, with around 90% occurring only once. Sequenced material: PBMCs. The receptor source for this set is a woman aged 25-40 years in good health and CMV-seropositive.

The V gene is TRBV7-3, the J gene TRBJ2-1; 8 nucleotides match TRBD2. In germline, CDR1 is SGHTA, CDR2 FQGTGA. There are 16 residues in the CDR3. With V trimmed by 5 bases and J by 5 bases, 11 bases remained unmatched. The CDR3 region has the DNA TGTGCCAGCAGCCAAACACCGGGACTAGGGAACAATGAGCAGTTCTTC. Its translation is CASSQTPGLGNNEQFF.

The chain is built from TRBV30 and TRBJ1-5, with a possible D match to TRBD1 (5 bases). From germline, CDR1 is GTSNPN and CDR2 SVGIG (reference sequence). The length of the CDR3 is 13 residues. The V end lost 1 base, the J end lost 9 bases, and 13 bases lay between the germline ends. The CDR3 is CAWSGGQGRPQHF. Here the CDR3 DNA reads TGTGCCTGGAGTGGGGGTCAGGGCCGGCCCCAGCATTTT.

The chain combines TRBV6-1 with TRBJ2-7, with 9 nucleotides matching TRBD1. With V trimmed by 7 bases and J by 0 bases, 4 bases remained unmatched. Germline-derived CDR1 and CDR2 are MNHNS and SASEGT. This CDR3 contains 14 residues. As DNA, the CDR3 is TGTGCCAGCAAGGACAGGGGAGTCTCCTACGAGCAGTACTTC. This sequence encodes CASKDRGVSYEQYF.

This clone showed up just once. The rearrangement uses TRBV21-1 and TRBJ1-2. TRBV21-1 is described as a pseudogene. The CDR3 consists of 16 residues. CDR3 loop: CASSKNAPRRHYGYTF. As DNA, the CDR3 is TGTGCCAGCAGCAAAAACGCACCCCGGCGGCACTATGGCTACACCTTC.

CDR3 sequence: CAWSSQFNEKLFF. CDR3 sequence (DNA): TGTGCCTGGAGCTCACAGTTTAATGAAAAACTGTTTTTT. This chain links TRBV30 with TRBJ1-4, with D hard to call. The V gene lost 3 bases and the J gene lost 4 bases, with 9 bases spanning the gap. Germline V CDR1 and CDR2: GTSNPN, SVGIG (reference sequence). The CDR3 has 13 amino acids.

The chain carries TRBV5-1 and TRBJ2-7; TRBD2 matches at 7 bases. The CDR3 totals 15 residues. The ends lost 0 bases at V and 4 bases at J; junction bases unmatched: 7. Germline lookup yields CDR1 SGHRS and CDR2 YFSETQ. The DNA for the CDR3 is TGCGCCAGCAGCTTGGATGCGGGAGAGGGTTACGAGCAGTACTTC. Its protein is CASSLDAGEGYEQYF.

The chain carries TRBV5-1 and TRBJ2-1; a weak D match, TRBD2 (6 bases). V lost 4 bases, J lost 9 bases, and 20 bases lay in between. This CDR3 region has 15 residues. Per germline, CDR1 SGHRS and CDR2 YFSETQ. CDR3 in DNA: TGCGCCAGCAGCCCCTGGGCGGGGCAGGAGAGTGAGCAGTTCTTC. Translated: CASSPWAGQESEQFF.

The chain links TRBV28 to TRBJ2-3; D remains ambiguous. Germline V CDR1 and CDR2: MDHEN, SYDVKM. This CDR3 has 14 residues. Trimming removed 2 bases from V and 5 bases from J, with 11 bases in between. CDR3 protein: CASSLIPLGDTQYF. The CDR3 nucleotides read TGTGCCAGCAGTTTAATTCCGCTGGGAGATACGCAGTATTTT.

The rearrangement links TRBV27 to TRBJ2-1; TRBD1 agrees at 11 bases. This CDR3 is 15 amino acids long. Trimming at V came to 6 bases and at J to 3 bases, leaving 4 bases not matched to a gene. In germline, CDR1 is MNHEY, CDR2 SMNVEV (reference sequence). The CDR3 loop reads CASRSGTGGYNEQFF. The CDR3 coding sequence is TGTGCCAGCAGATCCGGGACAGGGGGCTACAATGAGCAGTTCTTC.

This chain joins TRBV18 and TRBJ2-5; D is ambiguous. The CDR3 has 12 amino acids. Germline CDR1 is KGHSH and CDR2 is LQKENI. The V gene lost 3 bases and the J gene lost 0 bases, with 2 bases spanning the gap. This CDR3 reads CASSPYQETQYF. CDR3 nucleotides: TGTGCCAGCTCACCGTACCAAGAGACCCAGTACTTC.

This clone has only a few counts. The DNA of the CDR3 is TGCGCCAGCAGCTCCAAGACTAGCGGTAACACCGGGGAGCTGTTTTTT. Translating it yields CASSSKTSGNTGELFF. V is TRBV4-1 and J is TRBJ2-2; TRBD2 agrees at 9 bases. This CDR3 is built from 16 residues. V lost 5 bases to trimming and J lost 2 bases; unmatched junction nucleotides: 6. Per germline, CDR1 MGHRA and CDR2 YSYEKL.

The V call is TRBV5-6, the J call TRBJ2-5; TRBD1 aligns across 8 bases. Germline V CDR1 and CDR2: SGHDT, YYEEEE. J lost 5 bases, V lost 4 bases, and 7 bases had no gene match. The CDR3 spans 14 residues. The CDR3 sequence: CASSDPRGRETQYF. The CDR3 coding sequence is TGTGCCAGCAGCGATCCCAGGGGGCGGGAGACCCAGTACTTC.

This chain links TRBV6-1 with TRBJ1-1; unclear D gene. This CDR3 has 13 amino acids. Germline V gives CDR1 MNHNS, CDR2 SASEGT. Trimming pared 8 bases from V and 5 bases from J, leaving 15 bases between. CDR3 loop: CASVMEVRTEAFF. In DNA form, the CDR3 reads TGTGCCAGCGTGATGGAGGTCAGGACTGAAGCTTTCTTT.

This rearrangement joins TRBV7-6 to TRBJ1-1, with D unclear. Germline CDR1 reads SGHVS; CDR2 reads FNYEAQ. The CDR3 runs 11 residues. V shed 4 bases and J shed 8 bases, with 8 bases lying between them. CDR3 sequence (DNA): TGTGCCAGCAGCTCCTCTCTAGAAGCTTTCTTT. Its translation is CASSSSLEAFF.

This chain links TRBV7-3 with TRBJ2-1; 7 positions match TRBD2. The length of the CDR3 is 14 residues. The ends lost 1 base at V and 8 bases at J; junction bases unmatched: 5. CDR1 is SGHTA, CDR2 FQGTGA, per germline. CDR3 region: CASSLMGEGDEQFF. The CDR3 nucleotides are TGTGCCAGCAGCTTAATGGGGGAGGGAGATGAGCAGTTCTTC.

The rearrangement uses TRBV28 and TRBJ2-4; no clear D gene. Per germline, CDR1 MDHEN and CDR2 SYDVKM. The CDR3 length is 14 residues. V lost 3 bases and J lost 3, with 9 bases in between. This chain's CDR3 is CASSFWGGKNIQYF. The CDR3 DNA reads TGTGCCAGCAGTTTTTGGGGTGGCAAAAACATTCAGTACTTC.

The J gene is TRBJ2-1, the V gene TRBV28, with TRBD2 identical over 14 bases. The germline gives CDR1 MDHEN, CDR2 SYDVKM. The length of the CDR3 is 16 residues. The V and J ends lost 4 bases and 6 bases, in that order; junction bases with no gene match: 5. CDR3 nucleotides: TGTGCCAGCAGTTCCCAGGGACTAGCGGGAGTCAATGAGCAGTTCTTC. This translates into CASSSQGLAGVNEQFF.

The chain uses TRBV7-3 and TRBJ1-1; weak D call: TRBD1 (6 bases). Between the trimmed V and J ends, which lost 5 bases and 1 base, there was a span of 11 bases. The CDR3 totals 14 residues. The germline V gene encodes CDR1 SGHTA and CDR2 FQGTGA. CDR3 bases: TGTGCCAGCAGCCTCGGACAGAGGAACACTGAAGCTTTCTTT. The encoded protein is CASSLGQRNTEAFF.

The V call is TRBV28, the J call TRBJ1-5; 7 bases are shared with TRBD1. From germline, CDR1 is MDHEN and CDR2 SYDVKM. This CDR3 has 16 amino acids. J lost 2 bases, V lost 3 bases, and 7 bases had no gene match. The CDR3 sequence: CASSLGGTVRNQPQHF. In nucleotides, the CDR3 is TGTGCCAGCAGTTTGGGGGGGACAGTCCGCAATCAGCCCCAGCATTTT.

The chain uses TRBV28 and TRBJ1-1, with D possibly TRBD1 on 5 matching bases. Trimming stripped 7 bases from V and 0 bases from J, with 15 bases between. Germline assignment: CDR1 MDHEN and CDR2 SYDVKM. The CDR3 length is 15 residues. CDR3: CASTLWGSMNTEAFF. DNA of the CDR3: TGTGCCAGCACCTTATGGGGGTCCATGAACACTGAAGCTTTCTTT. The variable domain in full, with the rest retrieved from reference TRBV28 and TRBJ1-1, is DVKVTQSSRYLVKRTGEKVFLECVQDMDHENMFWYRQDPGLGLRLIYFSYDVKMKEKGDIPEGYSVSREKKERFSLILESASTNQTSMYLCASTLWGSMNTEAFFGQGTRLTVV.

The chain uses TRBV6-5 and TRBJ1-1; TRBD1 matches at 9 bases. CDR3 size: 14 residues. The ends lost 0 bases at V and 11 bases at J; junction bases unmatched: 7. The germline gives CDR1 MNHEY, CDR2 SVGAGI. Here the CDR3 reads CASSYSGTGNTAFF. Here the CDR3 DNA reads TGTGCCAGCAGTTACTCCGGGACAGGGAATACCGCTTTCTTT.

The CDR3 DNA sequence: TGCGCCATCCCCCCGGGACAGGGGCGACATGAGCAGTTCTTC. It translates to CAIPPGQGRHEQFF. V usage is TRBV4-1 and J usage is TRBJ2-1; 10 bases align to TRBD1. After removal of 10 bases from V and 8 bases from J, the junction contained 11 bases not matched to a gene. The CDR3 has 14 amino acids. Germline values: CDR1 MGHRA, CDR2 YSYEKL.